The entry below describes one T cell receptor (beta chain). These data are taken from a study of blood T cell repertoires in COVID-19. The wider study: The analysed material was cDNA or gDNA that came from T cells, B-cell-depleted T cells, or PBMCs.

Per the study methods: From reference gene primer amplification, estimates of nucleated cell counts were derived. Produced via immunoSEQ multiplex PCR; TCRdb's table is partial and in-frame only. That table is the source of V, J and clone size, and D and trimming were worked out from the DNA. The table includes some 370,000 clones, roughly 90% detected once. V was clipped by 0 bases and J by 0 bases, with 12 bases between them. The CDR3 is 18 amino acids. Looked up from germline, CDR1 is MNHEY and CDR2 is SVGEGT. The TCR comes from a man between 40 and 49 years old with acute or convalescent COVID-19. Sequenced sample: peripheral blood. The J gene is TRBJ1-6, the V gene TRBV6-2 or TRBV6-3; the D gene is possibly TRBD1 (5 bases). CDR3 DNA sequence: TGTGCCAGCAGTTACTCTACGGGGGAGAGCTCCTATAATTCACCCCTCCACTTT. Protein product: CASSYSTGESSYNSPLHF.